This paragraph reports one T cell receptor (beta chain). These data come from a study of blood T cell repertoires in COVID-19. Study summary: The United States, Italy and Spain were the sources of the acute and convalescent COVID-19 samples.

The CDR3 sequence is 17 residues long. Germline lookup yields CDR1 SEHNR and CDR2 FQNEAQ (reference sequence). J was trimmed by 0 bases and V by 1 base; bases with no gene match: 4. Original methodology: Estimated nucleated cell counts came from reference gene primer amplification. This table comes from immunoSEQ multiplex PCR, and its TCRdb copy is limited to in-frame clones, with some not included. For V, J and clone size, that table is used; D and trimming come from the DNA. The sample gives about 150,000 clones, approximately 83% of which show up once; 29% is in the top ten. Input material: peripheral blood. The rearrangement uses TRBV7-9 and TRBJ1-1; TRBD1 agrees at 11 bases. The TCR comes from a woman aged 60 to 75 with acute or convalescent COVID-19. The CDR3 sequence: CASSLGGQGVMNTEAFF. The CDR3 region has the DNA TGTGCCAGCAGCTTAGGGGGACAGGGGGTAATGAACACTGAAGCTTTCTTT. The variable domain in full, with the rest retrieved from reference TRBV7-9 and TRBJ1-1, is DTGVSQNPRHKITKRGQNVTFRCDPISEHNRLYWYRQTLGQGPEFLTYFQNEAQLEKSRLLSDRFSAERPKGSFSTLEIQRTEQGDSAMYLCASSLGGQGVMNTEAFFGQGTRLTVV.